The entry below gives a single TCR beta chain sequence along with its context. This entry comes from a study of PD-1 blockade in classical Hodgkin lymphoma. Sequencing used immunoSEQ multiplex PCR; TCRdb keeps in-frame clones, though not all of them. The sample records about 28,000 clones, 60% to 75% being singletons. Relapse was seen in all patients after autologous stem cell transplantation, and brentuximab vedotin exposure was variable. The source of this sequence is a human donor with classical Hodgkin lymphoma. The specimen was peripheral blood mononuclear cells (PBMCs), collected before the second cycle of nivolumab.

The CDR3 sequence: CASSLGRPNEKLFF. CDR3 sequence (DNA): TGTGCCAGCAGTTTAGGGCGCCCTAATGAAAAACTGTTTTTT. The rearrangement joins TRBV28 to TRBJ1-4; D is unclear. Looked up from germline, CDR1 is MDHEN and CDR2 is SYDVKM. This CDR3 is built from 14 residues. With 2 bases removed from V and 3 bases from J, the gap between germline ends came to 7 bases.